Presented here are 2 T cell receptor beta chains from one specimen sequenced in a study of blood T cell repertoires in COVID-19. Method: immunoSEQ multiplex PCR; TCRdb's copy keeps in-frame clones and lacks some. This table has approximately 350,000 clones, around 88% appearing once. The sequencing sample was made of peripheral blood. These receptors were obtained from a woman aged 55-69 years with COVID-19, enrolled during active disease.

The V and J genes are TRBV5-1 and TRBJ1-2; D possibly corresponds to TRBD1 (5 bases). Between the trimmed V and J ends, which lost 2 bases and 6 bases, there was a span of 8 bases. Germline-derived CDR1 and CDR2 are SGHRS and YFSETQ. The CDR3 runs 12 residues. The CDR3 region is CASSLRGNGYTF. The CDR3, as DNA: TGCGCCAGCAGCTTACGGGGGAATGGCTACACCTTC.

V and J are TRBV6-5 and TRBJ2-3, with D unresolved. Trimming took off 0 bases at V and 0 bases at J, with 4 bases between the two ends. This CDR3 comprises 14 residues. Per the germline V gene, CDR1 is MNHEY and CDR2 is SVGAGI. CDR3 sequence (DNA): TGTGCCAGCAGTTACTCCCCAAGCACAGATACGCAGTATTTT. It translates to CASSYSPSTDTQYF.